This passage covers 10 T cell receptor beta chains from one sample sequenced in a study of blood T cell repertoires in COVID-19. The assay was immunoSEQ multiplex PCR, and TCRdb's table has in-frame clones only and misses some. The sample has some 300,000 clones; roughly 90% are singletons. Sequenced: PBMCs or T cells enriched from blood (not recorded which). The receptors derive from a woman aged 25 to 39 who had recovered from COVID-19.

This chain links TRBV7-2 with TRBJ2-5; perhaps TRBD1 as D (6 bases). Per the germline V gene, CDR1 is SGHTA and CDR2 is FQGNSA. With 7 bases removed from V and 1 base from J, the gap between germline ends came to 13 bases. CDR3 length: 14 amino acids. The chain's CDR3 is CASMQGILQETQYF. CDR3 DNA: TGTGCCAGCATGCAGGGGATACTCCAAGAGACCCAGTACTTC.

The chain uses TRBV9 and TRBJ2-4; 9 bases agree with TRBD1. This CDR3 contains 14 residues. V shed 4 bases and J 5 bases; nucleotides not matched to a gene: 4. The germline V gene has CDR1 SGDLS and CDR2 YYNGEE. The CDR3 is CASSTRTGENIQYF. As DNA, the CDR3 is TGTGCCAGCAGCACCCGGACAGGGGAAAACATTCAGTACTTC.

The genes are TRBV2 and TRBJ1-4; TRBD1 agrees at 9 bases. CDR1 SNHLY and CDR2 FYNNEI come from the germline V gene. Trimming cost V 9 bases and J 5 bases; bases outside gene matches: 1. The CDR3 loop spans 12 amino acids. The CDR3, as DNA: TGTGCCAGGGGGACAGGGAATGAAAAACTGTTTTTT. This gives the protein CARGTGNEKLFF.

This clone has just one count. The CDR3 region has the DNA TGTGCCAGCAGCCAAGGAGTCTCGGGGGACGAAAAACTGTTTTTT. Protein: CASSQGVSGDEKLFF. The V call is TRBV4-2, the J call TRBJ1-4, with D possibly TRBD1 on 5 matching bases. This CDR3 has 15 residues. The V gene's germline CDR1 is LGHNA and CDR2 YNFKEQ. The V end was cut by 1 base, the J end by 8 bases, with 14 bases between.

The V gene is TRBV7-6, the J gene TRBJ2-7, with 7 bases fitting TRBD1. The CDR3 length is 14 residues. Germline CDR1 reads SGHVS; CDR2 reads FNYEAQ. J lost 4 bases, V lost 1 base, and 4 bases had no gene match. The CDR3 bases are TGTGCCAGCAGCTTAGGGGGACAGTATTACGAGCAGTACTTC. As protein: CASSLGGQYYEQYF. Full variable domain (rest looked up from reference TRBV7-6 and TRBJ2-7): GAGVSQSPRYKVTKRGQDVALRCDPISGHVSLYWYRQALGQGPEFLTYFNYEAQQDKSGLPNDRFSAERPEGSISTLTIQRTEQRDSAMYRCASSLGGQYYEQYFGPGTRLTVT.

The V gene is TRBV5-1, the J gene TRBJ1-1; no clear D gene. Germline CDR1 is SGHRS and CDR2 is YFSETQ. The CDR3 covers 13 residues. Trimming stripped 2 bases from V and 2 bases from J, with 7 bases between. The CDR3 DNA reads TGCGCCAGCAGCTTAGTCAGTAACACTGAAGCTTTCTTT. This encodes CASSLVSNTEAFF.

V and J are TRBV5-1 and TRBJ2-5; 8 positions agree with TRBD1. The CDR3 covers 17 residues. The germline gives CDR1 SGHRS, CDR2 YFSETQ. The junction had 7 bases not matched to a gene; V was cut back by 0 bases and J by 0 bases. The CDR3 DNA reads TGCGCCAGCAGCTTGGGAGGGACAGGCCCCGACCAAGAGACCCAGTACTTC. The encoded protein is CASSLGGTGPDQETQYF.

The V call is TRBV30, the J call TRBJ1-5; perhaps TRBD1 as D (5 bases). This CDR3 has 13 residues. Trimming cost V 2 bases and J 7 bases, with 12 bases left between them. Per germline, CDR1 GTSNPN and CDR2 SVGIG (reference sequence). The DNA of the CDR3 is TGTGCCTGGAGTCTTGGTTGGGGCCAGCCCCAGCATTTT. Its translation is CAWSLGWGQPQHF.

This clone was recorded only once. The V gene is TRBV27, the J gene TRBJ2-1; TRBD2 agrees at 14 bases. Trimming at V came to 3 bases and at J to 9 bases, leaving 7 bases not matched to a gene. Germline V gene lookup returns CDR1 MNHEY and CDR2 SMNVEV (reference sequence). This CDR3 region has 16 residues. CDR3 amino acids: CASSLGLAGVTAEQFF. The CDR3 nucleotides read TGTGCCAGCAGTTTGGGACTAGCGGGAGTTACGGCTGAGCAGTTCTTC.

The chain employs TRBV6-4 and TRBJ2-7; D is perhaps TRBD1 (6 bases). This CDR3 has 14 amino acids. Per the germline V gene, CDR1 is MRHNA and CDR2 is SNTAGT. Deletions cut 6 bases from V and 0 bases from J, with 12 bases between. The CDR3 DNA reads TGTGCCAGCAGGATTACAGGGAGCTCCTACGAGCAGTACTTC. Amino acid sequence: CASRITGSSYEQYF.